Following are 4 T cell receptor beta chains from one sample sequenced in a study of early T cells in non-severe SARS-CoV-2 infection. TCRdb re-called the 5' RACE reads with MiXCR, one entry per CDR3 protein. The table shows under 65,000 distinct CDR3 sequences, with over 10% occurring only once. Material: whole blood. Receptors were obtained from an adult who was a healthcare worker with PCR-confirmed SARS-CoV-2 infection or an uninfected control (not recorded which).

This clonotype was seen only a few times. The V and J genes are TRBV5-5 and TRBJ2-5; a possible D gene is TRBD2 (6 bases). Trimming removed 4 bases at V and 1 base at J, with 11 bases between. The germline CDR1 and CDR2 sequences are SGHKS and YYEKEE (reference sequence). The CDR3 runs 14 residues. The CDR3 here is CASSGGTSQETQYF. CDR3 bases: TGTGCCAGCAGCGGCGGGACGTCCCAAGAGACCCAGTACTTC.

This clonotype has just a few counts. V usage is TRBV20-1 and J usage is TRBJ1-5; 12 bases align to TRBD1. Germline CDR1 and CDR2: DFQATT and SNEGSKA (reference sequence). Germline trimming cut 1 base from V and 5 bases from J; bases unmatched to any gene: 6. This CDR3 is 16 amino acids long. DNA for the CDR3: TGCAGTGCTAGAGCGGAGGGACAGGGGGCTCATCAGCCCCAGCATTTT. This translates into CSARAEGQGAHQPQHF.

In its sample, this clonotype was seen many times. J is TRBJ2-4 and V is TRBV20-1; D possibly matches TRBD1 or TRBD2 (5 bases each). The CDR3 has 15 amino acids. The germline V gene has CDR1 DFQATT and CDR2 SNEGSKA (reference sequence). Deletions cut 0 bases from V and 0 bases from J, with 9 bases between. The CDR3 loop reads CSAREGGGAKNIQYF. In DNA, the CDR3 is TGCAGTGCTAGAGAGGGTGGGGGAGCCAAAAACATTCAGTACTTC.

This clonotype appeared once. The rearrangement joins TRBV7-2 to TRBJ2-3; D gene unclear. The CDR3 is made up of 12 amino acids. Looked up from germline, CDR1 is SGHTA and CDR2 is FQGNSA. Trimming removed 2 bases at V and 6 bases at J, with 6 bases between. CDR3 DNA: TGTGCCAGCAGCTTATTTTCGGATACGCAGTATTTT. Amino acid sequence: CASSLFSDTQYF. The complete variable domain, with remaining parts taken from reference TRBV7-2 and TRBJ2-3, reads GAGVSQSPSNKVTEKGKDVELRCDPISGHTALYWYRQSLGQGLEFLIYFQGNSAPDKSGLPSDRFSAERTGGSVSTLTIQRTQQEDSAVYLCASSLFSDTQYFGPGTRLTVL.